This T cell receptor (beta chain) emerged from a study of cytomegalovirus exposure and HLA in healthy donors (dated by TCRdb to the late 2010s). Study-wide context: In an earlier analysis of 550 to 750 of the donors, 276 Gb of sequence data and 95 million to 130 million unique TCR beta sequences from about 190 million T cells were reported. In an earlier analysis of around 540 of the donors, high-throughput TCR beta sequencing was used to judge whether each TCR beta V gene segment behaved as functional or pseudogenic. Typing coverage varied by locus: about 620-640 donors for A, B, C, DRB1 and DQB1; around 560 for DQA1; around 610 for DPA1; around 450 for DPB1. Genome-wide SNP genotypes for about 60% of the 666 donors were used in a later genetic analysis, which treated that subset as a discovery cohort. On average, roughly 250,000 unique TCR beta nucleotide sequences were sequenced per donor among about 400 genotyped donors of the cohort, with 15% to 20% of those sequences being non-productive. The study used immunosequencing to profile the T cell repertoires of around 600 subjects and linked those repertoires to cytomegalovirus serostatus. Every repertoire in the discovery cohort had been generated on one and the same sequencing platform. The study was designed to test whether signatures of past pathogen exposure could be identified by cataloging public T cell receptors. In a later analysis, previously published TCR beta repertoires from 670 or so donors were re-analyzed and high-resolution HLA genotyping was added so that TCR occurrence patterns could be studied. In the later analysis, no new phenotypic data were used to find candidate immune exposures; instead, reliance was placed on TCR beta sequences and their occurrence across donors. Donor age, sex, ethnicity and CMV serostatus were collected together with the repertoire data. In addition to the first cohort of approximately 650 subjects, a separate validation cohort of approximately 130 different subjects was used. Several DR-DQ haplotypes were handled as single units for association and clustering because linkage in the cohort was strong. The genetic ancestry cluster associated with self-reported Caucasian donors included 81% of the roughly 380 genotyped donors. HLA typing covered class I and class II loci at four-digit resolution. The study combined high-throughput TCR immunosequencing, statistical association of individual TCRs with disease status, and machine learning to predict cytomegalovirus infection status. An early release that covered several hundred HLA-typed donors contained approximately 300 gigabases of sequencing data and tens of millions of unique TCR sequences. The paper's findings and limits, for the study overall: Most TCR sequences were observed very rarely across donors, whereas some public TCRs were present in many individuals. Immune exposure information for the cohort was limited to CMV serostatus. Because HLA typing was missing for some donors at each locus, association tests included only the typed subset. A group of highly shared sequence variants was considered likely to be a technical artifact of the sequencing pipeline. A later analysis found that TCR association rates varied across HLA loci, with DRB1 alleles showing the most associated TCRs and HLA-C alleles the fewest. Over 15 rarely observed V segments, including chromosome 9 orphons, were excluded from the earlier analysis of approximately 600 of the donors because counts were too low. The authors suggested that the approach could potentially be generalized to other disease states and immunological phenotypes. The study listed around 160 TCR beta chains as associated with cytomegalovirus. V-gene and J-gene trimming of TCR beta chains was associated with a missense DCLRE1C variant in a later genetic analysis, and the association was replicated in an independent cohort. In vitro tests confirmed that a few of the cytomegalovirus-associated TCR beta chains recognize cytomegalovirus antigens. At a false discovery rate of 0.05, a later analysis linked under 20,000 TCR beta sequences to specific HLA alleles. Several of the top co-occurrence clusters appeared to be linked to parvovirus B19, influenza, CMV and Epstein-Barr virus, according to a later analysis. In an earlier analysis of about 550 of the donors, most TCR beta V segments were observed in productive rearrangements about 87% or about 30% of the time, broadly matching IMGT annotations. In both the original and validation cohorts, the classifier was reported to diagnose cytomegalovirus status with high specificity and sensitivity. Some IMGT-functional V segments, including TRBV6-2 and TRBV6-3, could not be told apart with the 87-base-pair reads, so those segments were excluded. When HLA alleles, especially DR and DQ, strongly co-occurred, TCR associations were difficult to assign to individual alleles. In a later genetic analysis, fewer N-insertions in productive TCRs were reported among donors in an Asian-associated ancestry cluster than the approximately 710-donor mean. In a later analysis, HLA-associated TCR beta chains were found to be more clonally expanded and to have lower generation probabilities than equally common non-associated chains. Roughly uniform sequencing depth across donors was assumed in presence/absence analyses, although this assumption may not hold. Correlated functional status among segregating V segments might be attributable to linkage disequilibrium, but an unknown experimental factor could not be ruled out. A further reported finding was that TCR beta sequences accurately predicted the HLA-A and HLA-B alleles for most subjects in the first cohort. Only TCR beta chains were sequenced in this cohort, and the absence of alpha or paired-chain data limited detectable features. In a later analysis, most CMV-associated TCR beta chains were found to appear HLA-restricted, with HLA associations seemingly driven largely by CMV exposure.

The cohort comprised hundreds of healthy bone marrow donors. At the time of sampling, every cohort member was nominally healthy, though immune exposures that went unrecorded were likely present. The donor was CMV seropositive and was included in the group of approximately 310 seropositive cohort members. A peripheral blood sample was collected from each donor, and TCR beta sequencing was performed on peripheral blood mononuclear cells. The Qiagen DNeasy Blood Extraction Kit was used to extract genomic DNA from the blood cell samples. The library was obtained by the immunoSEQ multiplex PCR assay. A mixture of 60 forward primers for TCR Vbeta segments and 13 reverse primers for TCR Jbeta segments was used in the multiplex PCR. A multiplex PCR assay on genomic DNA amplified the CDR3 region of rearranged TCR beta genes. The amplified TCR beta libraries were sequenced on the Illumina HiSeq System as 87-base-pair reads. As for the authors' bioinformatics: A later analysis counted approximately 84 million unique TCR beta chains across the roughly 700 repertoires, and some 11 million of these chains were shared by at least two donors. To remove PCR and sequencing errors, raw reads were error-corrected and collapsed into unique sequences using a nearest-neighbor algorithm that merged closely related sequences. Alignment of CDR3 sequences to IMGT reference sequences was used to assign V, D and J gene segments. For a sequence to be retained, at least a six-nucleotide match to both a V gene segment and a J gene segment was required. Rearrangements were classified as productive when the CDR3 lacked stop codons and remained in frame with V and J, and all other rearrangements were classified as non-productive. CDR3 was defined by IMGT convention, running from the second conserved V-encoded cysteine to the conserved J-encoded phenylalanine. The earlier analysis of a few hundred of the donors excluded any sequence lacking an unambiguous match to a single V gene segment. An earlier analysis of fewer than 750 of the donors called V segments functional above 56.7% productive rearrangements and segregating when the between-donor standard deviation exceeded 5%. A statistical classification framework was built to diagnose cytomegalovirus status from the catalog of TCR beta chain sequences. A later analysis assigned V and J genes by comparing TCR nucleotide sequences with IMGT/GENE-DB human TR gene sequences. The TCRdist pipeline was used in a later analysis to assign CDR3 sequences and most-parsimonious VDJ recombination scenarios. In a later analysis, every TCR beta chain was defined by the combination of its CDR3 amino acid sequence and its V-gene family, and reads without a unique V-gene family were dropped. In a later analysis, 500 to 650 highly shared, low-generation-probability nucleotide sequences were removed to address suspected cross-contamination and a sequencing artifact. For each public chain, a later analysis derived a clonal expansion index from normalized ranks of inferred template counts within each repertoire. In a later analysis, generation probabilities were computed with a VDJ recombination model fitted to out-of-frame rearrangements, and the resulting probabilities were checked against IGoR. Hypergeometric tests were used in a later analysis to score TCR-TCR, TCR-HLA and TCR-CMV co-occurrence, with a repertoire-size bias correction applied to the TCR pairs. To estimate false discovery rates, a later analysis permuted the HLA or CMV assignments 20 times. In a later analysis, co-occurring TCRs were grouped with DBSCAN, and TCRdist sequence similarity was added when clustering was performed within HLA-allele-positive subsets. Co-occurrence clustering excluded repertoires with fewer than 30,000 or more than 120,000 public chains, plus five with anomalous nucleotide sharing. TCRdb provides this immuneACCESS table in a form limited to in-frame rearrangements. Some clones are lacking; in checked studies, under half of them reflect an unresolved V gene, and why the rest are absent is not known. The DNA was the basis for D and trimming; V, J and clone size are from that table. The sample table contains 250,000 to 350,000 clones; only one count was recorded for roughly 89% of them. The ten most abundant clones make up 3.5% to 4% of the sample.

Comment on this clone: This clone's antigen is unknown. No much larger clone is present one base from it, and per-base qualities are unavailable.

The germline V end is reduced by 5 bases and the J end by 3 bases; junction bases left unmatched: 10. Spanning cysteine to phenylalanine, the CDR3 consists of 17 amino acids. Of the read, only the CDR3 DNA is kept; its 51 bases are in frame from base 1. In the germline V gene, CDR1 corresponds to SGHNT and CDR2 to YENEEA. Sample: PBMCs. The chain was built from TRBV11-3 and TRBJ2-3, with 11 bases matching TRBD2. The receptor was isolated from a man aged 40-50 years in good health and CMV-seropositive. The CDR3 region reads CASSRGSGRAGTDTQYF. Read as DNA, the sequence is TGTGCCAGCAGCCGGGGTAGCGGGAGGGCCGGGACAGATACGCAGTATTTT.